The clone carrying this T cell receptor (beta chain) has only one observation. CDR1 and CDR2 (germline): LGHDT, YNNKEL (reference sequence). V lost 0 bases and J lost 5, with 7 bases in between. The CDR3 length is 13 residues. These data come from a study of control samples from healthy donors and cancer patients. Profiling relied on immunoSEQ multiplex PCR, and the TCRdb table lists in-frame clones only, not all of them. The sample has about 160,000 clones, approximately 94% seen once. V gene TRBV3-1 (or the pseudogene TRBV3-2) combines with J gene TRBJ1-1; D unclear. The sample taken for sequencing was PBMCs. The clonotype originates from a man aged 55 to 70 with colorectal cancer. The CDR3 DNA sequence: TGTGCCAGCAGCCAAGAATTCTTAACTGAAGCTTTCTTT. Its protein product is CASSQEFLTEAFF.